One sample yielded the 20 T cell receptor beta chains listed below, sequenced in a study of blood T cell repertoires in COVID-19. The repertoire was sequenced with immunoSEQ multiplex PCR; TCRdb's copy has only in-frame clones and lacks some. Among 360,000 or so clones listed, approximately 89% were seen once. Input material: peripheral blood. Receptors were obtained from a woman aged 55-69 years with COVID-19, enrolled during active disease.

The chain couples TRBV12-3 or TRBV12-4 to TRBJ1-5, with D possibly TRBD1 on 6 matching bases. Trimming stripped 6 bases from V and 5 bases from J, with 11 bases between. The CDR3 has 13 amino acids. This CDR3 is CASSHRQDQPQHF. In DNA form, the CDR3 reads TGTGCCAGCAGCCACCGACAGGATCAGCCCCAGCATTTT.

This clone showed up just once. The rearrangement links TRBV11-2 to TRBJ2-3; 10 positions agree with TRBD2. The V segment lost 6 bases and the J segment 2 bases; nucleotides outside the gene matches: 11. From germline, CDR1 is SGHAT and CDR2 FQNNGV. CDR3 length: 17 residues. CDR3 residues: CASSLGFSGGSTDTQYF. CDR3 DNA: TGTGCCAGCAGTCTGGGGTTTAGCGGGGGGTCCACAGATACGCAGTATTTT.

The rearrangement links TRBV20-1 to TRBJ2-7; D is uncertain. The germline V and J ends were trimmed by 3 bases and 3 bases, with 12 bases remaining between them. CDR1 DFQATT and CDR2 SNEGSKA come from the germline V gene (reference sequence). CDR3 size: 13 residues. As DNA, the CDR3 is TGCAGTGCTAGTCGGTCCCCGATCTACGAGCAGTACTTC. It encodes CSASRSPIYEQYF.

The V call is TRBV5-4, the J call TRBJ1-3; D may be TRBD1 (5 bases). Germline V CDR1 and CDR2: SGHNT, YYREEE (reference sequence). The CDR3 loop spans 16 amino acids. Deletions cut 5 bases from V and 2 bases from J, with 17 bases between. The CDR3 DNA follows: TGTGCCAGCAGTCCCGATCGGGGGGGGGCTGGAAACACCATATATTTT. Translating it yields CASSPDRGGAGNTIYF. The variable domain in full, with the rest retrieved from reference TRBV5-4 and TRBJ1-3, is ETGVTQSPTHLIKTRGQQVTLRCSSQSGHNTVSWYQQALGQGPQFIFQYYREEENGRGNFPPRFSGLQFPNYSSELNVNALELDDSALYLCASSPDRGGAGNTIYFGEGSWLTVV.

The V gene is TRBV7-9, the J gene TRBJ1-1; D unclear. CDR3 length: 11 residues. From germline, CDR1 is SEHNR and CDR2 FQNEAQ (reference sequence). V was cut by 1 base and J by 11 bases, with 8 bases left in between. The CDR3 reads CASSLEGRAFF. In DNA, the CDR3 is TGTGCCAGCAGCTTAGAAGGGAGGGCTTTCTTT. The entire variable domain, with the rest obtained from reference TRBV7-9 and TRBJ1-1, is as follows: DTGVSQNPRHKITKRGQNVTFRCDPISEHNRLYWYRQTLGQGPEFLTYFQNEAQLEKSRLLSDRFSAERPKGSFSTLEIQRTEQGDSAMYLCASSLEGRAFFGQGTRLTVV.

The CDR3 region is CASSFRGKSYEQFF. CDR3 sequence (DNA): TGCGCCAGCAGCTTCCGGGGGAAGTCTTATGAGCAGTTCTTC. This chain joins TRBV5-1 and TRBJ2-1; D perhaps matches TRBD2 (6 bases). The V end was cut by 2 bases, the J end by 8 bases, with 14 bases between. CDR3 length: 14 amino acids. Germline assignment: CDR1 SGHRS and CDR2 YFSETQ.

This chain connects TRBV24-1 to TRBJ2-2, with D unresolved. Trimming shortened V by 4 bases and J by 3 bases, and 17 bases separated the two germline ends. Per germline, CDR1 KGHDR and CDR2 SFDVKD. The CDR3 length is 17 residues. CDR3 coding DNA: TGTGCCACCAGTGACCCTACCTCCGACACATACACCGGGGAGCTGTTTTTT. It is translated as CATSDPTSDTYTGELFF.

This CDR3 reads CASSPHRTGGLTEAFF. The CDR3 DNA is TGTGCCAGCAGCCCCCACCGGACAGGAGGTCTCACTGAAGCTTTCTTT. The chain joins TRBV7-8 to TRBJ1-1; TRBD1 matches at 7 bases. Unmatched junction bases numbered 13, after V lost 5 bases and J lost 4 bases. CDR3 length equals 16 residues. Looked up from germline, CDR1 is SGHVS and CDR2 is FQNEAQ.

The V gene is TRBV6-1, the J gene TRBJ1-3; D possibly corresponds to TRBD1 (5 bases). Trimming shortened V by 2 bases and J by 3 bases, and 8 bases separated the two germline ends. The CDR3 consists of 14 residues. Germline V gene lookup returns CDR1 MNHNS and CDR2 SASEGT. The CDR3 protein is CASSEQGGGNTIYF. CDR3 bases: TGTGCCAGCAGTGAACAGGGAGGTGGAAACACCATATATTTT.

In this sample, this clone turned up once. The V and J genes are TRBV19 and TRBJ2-6, with 7 bases identical to TRBD2. Germline CDR1 LNHDA, CDR2 SQIVND (reference sequence). The V gene end was trimmed by 7 bases and the J gene end by 2 bases; junction bases not matched to a gene: 5. The CDR3 is 15 amino acids. CDR3 residues: CASTSAGAGANVLTF. In DNA, the CDR3 is TGTGCCAGTACCTCGGCGGGGGCTGGGGCCAACGTCCTGACTTTC.

This clone has more than one count but fewer than ten. The same CDR3 is also encoded by other DNA sequences in this sample. The rearrangement links TRBV7-2 to TRBJ1-1; D is unclear. V gave up 2 bases and J gave up 5 bases, with 9 bases separating them. Germline assignment: CDR1 SGHTA and CDR2 FQGNSA. CDR3 size: 13 residues. The CDR3 here is CASSLLRETEAFF. The CDR3 DNA is TGTGCCAGCAGCTTATTAAGGGAGACTGAAGCTTTCTTT.

This chain uses TRBV12-3 or TRBV12-4 with TRBJ1-1, with TRBD1 matching 11 bases. The CDR3 has 13 amino acids. J was trimmed by 11 bases and V by 7 bases; bases with no gene match: 9. The CDR3 region is CASTGTGGGGAFF. As DNA, the CDR3 is TGTGCCAGCACCGGGACAGGGGGTGGAGGGGCTTTCTTT.

This clone was picked up a small number of times. This chain uses TRBV19 with TRBJ2-1, with 10 positions matching TRBD1. The CDR3 has 15 amino acids. With V trimmed by 5 bases and J by 7 bases, 8 bases remained unmatched. Germline values: CDR1 LNHDA, CDR2 SQIVND (reference sequence). As DNA, the CDR3 is TGTGCCAGTAGTTATGACAGGGGGCAGATTAATGAGCAGTTCTTC. It yields the protein CASSYDRGQINEQFF.

The V and J genes are TRBV27 and TRBJ2-7, with 10 bases identical to TRBD1. Unmatched junction bases numbered 11, after V lost 7 bases and J lost 5 bases. Germline assignment: CDR1 MNHEY and CDR2 SMNVEV (reference sequence). CDR3 length equals 15 residues. In nucleotides, the CDR3 is TGTGCCAGCACCTTTTCCCGGACAGGGGGTCACGAGCAGTACTTC. Residues: CASTFSRTGGHEQYF.

This chain connects TRBV6-6 to TRBJ1-1, with D possibly matching TRBD1 (5 bases). Per the germline V gene, CDR1 is MNHNY and CDR2 is SVGAGI (reference sequence). This CDR3 has 16 residues. Deletions cut 0 bases from V and 6 bases from J, with 17 bases between. The CDR3 DNA reads TGTGCCAGCAGTTACTCTTCGGAGGGGTGGAGATCTGAAGCTTTCTTT. This translates into CASSYSSEGWRSEAFF.

The chain is built from TRBV7-2 and TRBJ2-7, with TRBD2 matching 7 bases. The CDR3 length is 15 residues. V was pared by 8 bases and J by 4 bases, with 14 bases of the junction left unmatched. Looked up from germline, CDR1 is SGHTA and CDR2 is FQGNSA. The CDR3 loop reads CASLVSSGVGYEQYF. The CDR3 DNA reads TGTGCCAGCCTCGTCTCCAGCGGGGTAGGTTACGAGCAGTACTTC.

This chain joins TRBV7-8 and TRBJ1-4; D remains unclear. CDR1 and CDR2 from the germline V gene are SGHVS and FQNEAQ. The CDR3 totals 14 residues. Trimming shortened V by 2 bases and J by 3 bases, and 7 bases separated the two germline ends. The DNA for the CDR3 is TGTGCCAGCAGCTTATGGCTTTCTAATGAAAAACTGTTTTTT. Its translation is CASSLWLSNEKLFF.

V gene TRBV11-3 combines with J gene TRBJ2-5, with 9 positions matching TRBD2. V dropped 3 bases and J dropped 5; count of bases not matched to a gene: 7. CDR3 length equals 15 residues. Germline loops: CDR1 SGHNT, CDR2 YENEEA. The CDR3 region is CASSFGGGAEETQYF. CDR3 DNA sequence: TGTGCCAGCAGCTTTGGCGGGGGGGCCGAGGAGACCCAGTACTTC.

The J gene is TRBJ2-1, the V gene TRBV27, with 14 bases identical to TRBD2. Germline V CDR1 and CDR2: MNHEY, SMNVEV (reference sequence). V was clipped by 5 bases and J by 4 bases; unmatched bases: 4. The CDR3 has 16 residues. The CDR3 reads CASSGLAGGPYNEQFF. CDR3 sequence (DNA): TGTGCCAGCAGTGGACTAGCGGGGGGTCCTTACAATGAGCAGTTCTTC.

J is TRBJ2-7 and V is TRBV19; D may be TRBD1 (6 bases). This CDR3 comprises 13 residues. Germline V CDR1 and CDR2: LNHDA, SQIVND (reference sequence). Trimming pared 6 bases from V and 3 bases from J, leaving 12 bases between. The CDR3 spells CASSTGTLYEQYF. The CDR3 coding sequence is TGTGCCAGTAGCACCGGGACACTCTACGAGCAGTACTTC.